The clone carrying this T cell receptor beta chain has more than one count but fewer than ten. Known numbers of the T cell clone KT2 were added to PBMC. The cDNA 3' end received a ligated oligonucleotide with a UMI. The first PCR ran approximately 4 cycles with an equimolar RC1.1 and RC1.2 beta primer mix. From the second PCR onward, TCR alpha and beta chains were processed separately. Each CDR3 protein gets one entry after TCRdb re-called the UMI-ligation and nested PCR reads with MiXCR. The sample lists around 56,000 distinct CDR3 sequences, 12% occurring once. The record originates from a study of quantifying T cell responses using KT2 cells. Study-level information: TCR alpha and beta constant-region primers primed reverse transcription of RNA.

Germline loops: CDR1 SGHTA, CDR2 FQGNSA. This CDR3 is 15 amino acids long. The V end lost 1 base, the J end lost 4 bases, and 8 bases lay between the germline ends. The V gene is TRBV7-2, the J gene TRBJ1-6; maybe TRBD1 (6 bases). The specimen sequenced was PBMCs spiked with cells of the T cell clone KT2. The sequence was collected from a human donor. CDR3 DNA: TGTGCCAGCAGCTTAGTGGGACAATATAATTCACCCCTCCACTTT. Protein sequence: CASSLVGQYNSPLHF.